One sample yielded the 22 T cell receptor beta chains listed below, sequenced in a study of blood T cells in healthy people across ages. Then a second PCR, running roughly 7 to 11 cycles, was carried out with a sample-barcoded 5' primer and a J-beta primer mix. TCRdb processed the 5' RACE reads anew with MiXCR; each CDR3 protein has one entry. The top ten hold around 9.2% of the sample, which has roughly 800,000 distinct CDR3 sequences, 20% to 25% seen once. Separately, the same data were catalogued under a study of T cells of mothers and their children.

The sequencing input was blood. These receptors were obtained from a boy younger than 18 in good health.

V usage is TRBV4-2 and J usage is TRBJ2-2; 11 nucleotides match TRBD2. The CDR3 is made up of 17 amino acids. Per the germline V gene, CDR1 is LGHNA and CDR2 is YNFKEQ. Trimming cost V 4 bases and J 4 bases; bases outside gene matches: 8. This CDR3 reads CASSRELAGDTTGELFF. The CDR3 bases are TGTGCCAGCAGCCGCGAACTAGCGGGGGATACCACCGGGGAGCTGTTTTTT.

V gene TRBV29-1 combines with J gene TRBJ2-3; TRBD2 matches at 14 bases. V trimming: 3 bases; J trimming: 5 bases; junction bases outside the gene matches: 7. CDR1 is SQVTM, CDR2 ANQGSEA, per germline. The CDR3 consists of 16 residues. The CDR3 DNA is TGCAGCGTTGATCCTGCGACTAGCGGGAGGGAAGATACGCAGTATTTT. Its protein is CSVDPATSGREDTQYF.

This rearrangement joins TRBV5-5 to TRBJ1-5; tentatively, D is TRBD1 (5 bases). CDR1 is SGHKS, CDR2 YYEKEE, per germline (reference sequence). This CDR3 region has 15 residues. The V end lost 0 bases, the J end lost 8 bases, and 15 bases lay between the germline ends. CDR3 in amino acids: CASSLGYGGTEPQHF. The CDR3 nucleotides are TGTGCCAGCAGCTTGGGATACGGGGGTACGGAGCCCCAGCATTTT.

The table lists this clonotype with a few counts. This rearrangement joins TRBV11-2 to TRBJ2-5; TRBD2 aligns across 10 bases. The germline V gene encodes CDR1 SGHAT and CDR2 FQNNGV. The junction had 7 bases not matched to a gene; V was cut back by 4 bases and J by 2 bases. This CDR3 contains 16 residues. The CDR3 region is CASSWGQAGGQETQYF. In DNA, the CDR3 is TGTGCCAGCAGCTGGGGACAAGCGGGAGGGCAAGAGACCCAGTACTTC.

This clonotype showed up just a few times. This chain joins TRBV28 and TRBJ2-5; tentatively, D is TRBD2 (5 bases). Between the trimmed V and J ends, which lost 3 bases and 1 base, there was a span of 21 bases. This CDR3 has 18 residues. Germline V gene data show CDR1 as MDHEN and CDR2 as SYDVKM. CDR3 in amino acids: CASSFPPSERIFQETQYF. The DNA for the CDR3 is TGTGCCAGCAGTTTTCCACCTTCTGAGCGGATCTTCCAAGAGACCCAGTACTTC.

The chain carries TRBV25-1 and TRBJ2-5; TRBD2 is a possible D gene (6 bases). The DNA end is a closer match to TRBJ2-1, so the J assignment may be wrong. The length of the CDR3 is 13 residues. Germline V CDR1 and CDR2: MGHDK, SYGVNS. CDR3 nucleotide sequence: TGTGCCAGCAGTGGGGGGGAAGGGAATGAGCAGTTCTTC. Translation gives CASSGGEGNEQFF.

This clonotype has more than one count but fewer than ten. The V gene is TRBV28, the J gene TRBJ2-3; D is uncertain. Per the germline V gene, CDR1 is MDHEN and CDR2 is SYDVKM. The V gene lost 6 bases and the J gene lost 5 bases, with 9 bases spanning the gap. The CDR3 totals 12 residues. The CDR3 bases are TGTGCCAGCAGCCAGAGGCAAGATACGCAGTATTTT. Translated, it gives CASSQRQDTQYF.

The chain is built from TRBV5-1 and TRBJ2-1; a possible D gene is TRBD1 (6 bases). There are 18 residues in the CDR3. Germline assignment: CDR1 SGHRS and CDR2 YFSETQ. V shed 1 base and J shed 5 bases, with 22 bases lying between them. The CDR3 DNA is TGCGCCAGCAGCTTGAATCGGATTTACAGGGCAGGCAACAATGAGCAGTTCTTC. This sequence encodes CASSLNRIYRAGNNEQFF.

There are a few counts of this clonotype. The chain is built from TRBV29-1 and TRBJ2-1; D gene uncertain. This CDR3 is 12 amino acids long. Germline-derived CDR1 and CDR2 are SQVTM and ANQGSEA. The germline V and J ends were trimmed by 2 bases and 6 bases, with 8 bases remaining between them. This CDR3 reads CSVELLANEQFF. CDR3 coding DNA: TGCAGCGTTGAATTATTGGCCAATGAGCAGTTCTTC.

The chain employs TRBV5-1 and TRBJ2-1, with TRBD2 matching over 9 bases. From germline, CDR1 is SGHRS and CDR2 YFSETQ. V shed 3 bases and J 9 bases; nucleotides not matched to a gene: 16. CDR3 length equals 17 residues. As DNA, the CDR3 is TGCGCCAGCAGCTCTACCTGGCTAGCGGGGCTTAACGGTGAGCAGTTCTTC. This encodes CASSSTWLAGLNGEQFF. Complete variable domain (other parts from reference TRBV5-1 and TRBJ2-1): KAGVTQTPRYLIKTRGQQVTLSCSPISGHRSVSWYQQTPGQGLQFLFEYFSETQRNKGNFPGRFSGRQFSNSRSEMNVSTLELGDSALYLCASSSTWLAGLNGEQFFGPGTRLTVL.

This clonotype was observed many times. V gene TRBV7-3 combines with J gene TRBJ2-3, with D hard to call. The CDR3 has 13 residues. Trimming shortened V by 4 bases and J by 2 bases, and 7 bases separated the two germline ends. Germline CDR1 and CDR2: SGHTA and FQGTGA. CDR3 nucleotide sequence: TGTGCCAGCAGCTCCCCTAACACAGATACGCAGTATTTT. It encodes CASSSPNTDTQYF.

The chain uses TRBV2 and TRBJ2-5, with TRBD2 as a possible D gene (6 bases). Germline V gene sequence: CDR1 SNHLY, CDR2 FYNNEI. CDR3 length equals 15 residues. V was clipped by 3 bases and J by 1 base, with 12 bases between them. This CDR3 reads CASSELSGSQETQYF. The DNA of the CDR3 is TGTGCCAGCAGTGAGTTAAGCGGGTCCCAAGAGACCCAGTACTTC.

This clonotype was detected only once. The chain recombines TRBV6-6 with TRBJ2-5; weak D call: TRBD1 (6 bases). Trimming cost V 7 bases and J 4 bases, with 16 bases left between them. Germline lookup yields CDR1 MNHNY and CDR2 SVGAGI (reference sequence). This CDR3 contains 14 residues. CDR3 nucleotide sequence: TGTGCCAGCACTTATCGGGCAGGGGTAGAGACCCAGTACTTC. It specifies CASTYRAGVETQYF.

The chain is built from TRBV7-2 and TRBJ2-3; weak D call: TRBD1 (5 bases). The V gene lost 5 bases and the J gene lost 3 bases, with 9 bases spanning the gap. The CDR3 totals 13 residues. Per germline, CDR1 SGHTA and CDR2 FQGNSA. CDR3 bases: TGTGCCAGCAGCCTACAGGTTACAGATACGCAGTATTTT. Amino acids: CASSLQVTDTQYF.

Regarding this clonotype: This CDR3 is missing its conserved last phenylalanine or tryptophan, likely due to a read error. The DNA is omitted, as the CDR3 cannot be located on it reliably, and the CDR3 follows TCRdb's listing. The chain recombines TRBV7-9 with TRBJ2-4; TRBD2 is taken as the D call from the table, unchecked against the DNA. Ends included, the CDR3 has 12 residues. Germline V lookup: CDR1 SEHNR, CDR2 FQNEAQ (reference sequence). The CDR3 sequence: CASSPPGLGTYL.

The table lists this clonotype with a few counts. The rearrangement links TRBV20-1 to TRBJ1-3; the D gene is possibly TRBD1 (5 bases). Per germline, CDR1 DFQATT and CDR2 SNEGSKA (reference sequence). The CDR3 totals 14 residues. The V gene lost 1 base and the J gene lost 1 base, with 8 bases spanning the gap. CDR3 loop: CSARAEGSGNTIYF. In DNA form, the CDR3 reads TGCAGTGCTAGAGCCGAGGGGTCTGGAAACACCATATATTTT.

This clonotype was counted between two and nine times. The J gene is TRBJ2-3, the V gene TRBV7-8, with TRBD2 matching 9 bases. The CDR3 length is 14 residues. The junction had 9 bases not matched to a gene; V was cut back by 9 bases and J by 5 bases. CDR1 and CDR2 (germline): SGHVS, FQNEAQ. The CDR3 nucleotides are TGTGCCAGTTTAGCGGGAGTAGGGGGAGATACGCAGTATTTT. Its protein product is CASLAGVGGDTQYF.

This clonotype occurred many times. This chain uses TRBV21-1 with TRBJ2-5; TRBD1, the table's D call, lacks a check against the DNA. TRBV21-1 is assigned pseudogene status. CDR3 length: 12 residues. The CDR3 loop is CASSGGPETQYF. Written as DNA, the CDR3 is TGTGCCAGTTCCGGAGGGCCGGAGACCCAGTACTTC.

This clonotype was seen more than once but under ten times. V and J are TRBV20-1 and TRBJ2-3; TRBD2 is a possible D gene (6 bases). V was trimmed by 4 bases and J by 2 bases, leaving 16 bases between them. This CDR3 has 15 amino acids. CDR1 and CDR2 (germline): DFQATT, SNEGSKA (reference sequence). The CDR3 DNA follows: TGCAGTGCTACTCCTCGGGGGAGATACACAGATACGCAGTATTTT. This gives the protein CSATPRGRYTDTQYF.

This chain links TRBV3-1 with TRBJ2-1; possibly TRBD2 for D (6 bases). CDR3 size: 13 residues. Per germline, CDR1 LGHDT and CDR2 YNNKEL (reference sequence). Trimming shortened V by 5 bases and J by 9 bases, and 14 bases separated the two germline ends. Here the CDR3 reads CASSVTRAGEQFF. The CDR3 nucleotides are TGTGCCAGCAGCGTGACTAGGGCGGGTGAGCAGTTCTTC.

This clonotype has more than one count but fewer than ten. The J gene is TRBJ1-2, the V gene TRBV7-8; perhaps TRBD1 as D (5 bases). The CDR3 consists of 15 residues. The V gene lost 10 bases and the J gene lost 3 bases, with 21 bases spanning the gap. Germline-derived CDR1 and CDR2 are SGHVS and FQNEAQ. In nucleotides, the CDR3 is TGTGCCAACGCCTTTGGGCCCGGGACGGACTATGGCTACACCTTC. Amino acid sequence: CANAFGPGTDYGYTF.

In its sample, this clonotype was seen a few times. The chain recombines TRBV4-2 with TRBJ1-2; no clear D. This CDR3 is 15 amino acids long. Germline V gives CDR1 LGHNA, CDR2 YNFKEQ. V was trimmed by 1 base and J by 4 bases, leaving 13 bases between them. CDR3 in DNA: TGTGCCAGCAGCCAAGCGGCAGGAGCCTCCTATGGCTACACCTTC. It translates to CASSQAAGASYGYTF.